The rows below give T cell receptor beta chains drawn from one sample of a study of blood T cell repertoires in COVID-19. Produced via immunoSEQ multiplex PCR; TCRdb's table is partial and in-frame only. This sample has around 46,000 clones, with around 85% found just once. The source material was peripheral blood. Receptors were obtained from a human donor in a cohort sampled during active COVID-19. CDR3s include the opening cysteine and the closing phenylalanine or tryptophan. A D gene is named only where the DNA matches it firmly. Clone size is not always given. Where it is, it says once, few, many or a class for expanded clones.

>.|TRBJ2-3|.|TRBV7-9
CASSSPGTDTQYF
TGTGCCAGCAGCTCCCCGGGCACAGATACGCAGTATTTT
>.|TRBJ2-7|.|TRBV19
CASSTNRGPGEQYF
TGTGCCAGTAGTACCAACAGAGGGCCCGGCGAGCAGTACTTC
>.|TRBJ2-6|.|TRBV6-2/TRBV6-3
CASSYGQSSGANVLTF
TGTGCCAGCAGTTACGGACAGTCCTCTGGGGCCAACGTCCTGACTTTC
>.|TRBJ2-7|.|TRBV4-3
CASSQRDGSSYEQYF
TGCGCCAGCAGCCAGAGGGACGGGAGCTCCTACGAGCAGTACTTC
>TRBD2|TRBJ2-1|.|TRBV6-2/TRBV6-3
CASSYLGLAGDEQFF
TGTGCCAGCAGTTACCTGGGACTAGCGGGAGATGAGCAGTTCTTC
>TRBD1|TRBJ2-3|.|TRBV10-3
CAISTGTGGADTQYF
TGTGCCATCAGTACCGGGACAGGGGGCGCGGATACGCAGTATTTT
>TRBD1|TRBJ1-6|.|TRBV15
CATSRGLTGAPYNSPLHF
TGTGCCACCAGCAGAGGGCTGACAGGGGCTCCCTATAATTCACCCCTCCACTTT
>TRBD2|TRBJ2-1|once|TRBV6-5
CASSQLAGVYNEQFF
TGTGCCAGCAGCCAACTAGCGGGGGTTTACAATGAGCAGTTCTTC
>TRBD2|TRBJ2-1|.|TRBV7-8
CASSWKTSGNHNEQFF
TGTGCCAGCAGCTGGAAGACTAGCGGGAACCACAATGAGCAGTTCTTC
>TRBD2|TRBJ2-7|.|TRBV18
CASSPRGSNYEQYF
TGTGCCAGCTCACCCCGCGGGAGTAATTACGAGCAGTACTTC
>.|TRBJ1-6|.|TRBV21-1
CASSTRPLMESSYNSPLHF
TGTGCCAGCAGCACCCGCCCGTTGATGGAGAGCTCCTATAATTCACCCCTCCACTTT
>.|TRBJ2-3|.|TRBV28
CASSAGTDTQYF
TGTGCCAGCAGTGCCGGGACAGATACGCAGTATTTT
>TRBD1|TRBJ2-3|.|TRBV27
CASSPRQGIITDTQYF
TGTGCCAGCAGTCCACGACAGGGCATCATCACAGATACGCAGTATTTT
>.|TRBJ1-4|.|TRBV28
CAGSSGGMSEKLFF
TGTGCCGGCTCCTCGGGAGGGATGAGTGAAAAACTGTTTTTT
>TRBD2|TRBJ2-3|.|TRBV6-2/TRBV6-3
CASSYYQTSGGNTQYF
TGTGCCAGCAGTTACTATCAGACTAGCGGGGGGAATACGCAGTATTTT
>.|TRBJ2-7|.|TRBV7-9
CASSLGDSLAYEQYF
TGTGCCAGCAGCCTTGGAGACAGTCTAGCCTACGAGCAGTACTTC
>.|TRBJ2-2|.|TRBV6-5
CASRRTVAGELFF
TGTGCCAGCAGACGGACAGTGGCCGGGGAGCTGTTTTTT
>.|TRBJ2-1|.|TRBV29-1
CSVVARTLENEQFF
TGCAGCGTTGTCGCTAGAACCTTGGAGAATGAGCAGTTCTTC
>.|TRBJ1-1|.|TRBV19
CASIRHGAWNTEAFF
TGTGCCAGTATCAGGCATGGGGCCTGGAACACTGAAGCTTTCTTT
>TRBD1|TRBJ1-2|.|TRBV6-2/TRBV6-3
CASSSLGQVYGYTF
TGTGCCAGCAGTTCCCTTGGACAGGTCTATGGCTACACCTTC
>TRBD2|TRBJ2-1|.|TRBV18
CASSPRLADYNEQFF
TGTGCCAGCTCACCCCGACTAGCGGACTACAATGAGCAGTTCTTC
>.|TRBJ2-3|.|TRBV27
CASKRLGLGTQYF
TGTGCCAGCAAAAGATTGGGGCTGGGTACGCAGTATTTT
>.|TRBJ1-2|.|TRBV19
CASSDTHRANTF
TGTGCCAGTAGTGATACTCACAGGGCGAACACCTTC
>TRBD2|TRBJ2-1|.|TRBV6-1
CASSDRLVVAGMDEQFF
TGTGCCAGCAGTGACAGGCTAGTGGTAGCGGGAATGGATGAGCAGTTCTTC
>TRBD1|TRBJ2-7|.|TRBV12-3/TRBV12-4
CASWTGMGEQYF
TGTGCCAGCTGGACAGGGATGGGCGAGCAGTACTTC
>.|TRBJ2-3|.|TRBV27
CASSLGRAEDTQYF
TGTGCCAGCAGTTTAGGGCGGGCGGAAGATACGCAGTATTTT
>TRBD2|TRBJ2-3|few|TRBV10-3
CAISEPVLGLAPSSTDTQYF
TGTGCCATCAGTGAGCCTGTTTTGGGACTAGCGCCTTCCAGCACAGATACGCAGTATTTT
>TRBD2|TRBJ2-5|.|TRBV3-1/TRBV3-2
CASSSSSGGKTQYF
TGTGCCAGCAGCTCATCTAGCGGGGGGAAGACCCAGTACTTC
>TRBD1|TRBJ1-2|.|TRBV30
CAWRDRIFYGYTF
TGTGCCTGGAGGGACAGGATCTTCTATGGCTACACCTTC
>.|TRBJ1-2|.|TRBV6-5
CASSSGESRGYTF
TGTGCCAGCAGTTCCGGGGAATCGCGCGGCTACACCTTC
>TRBD2|TRBJ2-1|.|TRBV29-1
CSVPLPKREVNEQFF
TGCAGCGTTCCCCTCCCGAAGCGGGAAGTGAATGAGCAGTTCTTC
>TRBD2|TRBJ2-3|.|TRBV6-2/TRBV6-3
CASSFERGRTDTQYF
TGTGCCAGCAGTTTCGAGCGGGGACGCACAGATACGCAGTATTTT
>.|TRBJ1-1|.|TRBV18
CASSPPQPPSGTEAFF
TGTGCCAGCTCACCCCCCCAGCCCCCGAGCGGGACTGAAGCTTTCTTT
>.|TRBJ2-3|.|TRBV2
CASSRDTGGPTDTQYF
TGTGCCAGCAGTCGGGACACCGGAGGACCCACAGATACGCAGTATTTT
>TRBD1|TRBJ1-4|.|TRBV5-1
CASSSGQEYEKLFF
TGCGCCAGCAGCTCAGGACAGGAGTATGAAAAACTGTTTTTT
>TRBD2|TRBJ2-7|once|TRBV3-1/TRBV3-2
CASSNSGPSGVYEQYF
TGTGCCAGCAGCAACAGTGGGCCTAGCGGGGTATACGAGCAGTACTTC
>.|TRBJ2-1|.|TRBV11-2
CASSLGFGGLHNEQFF
TGTGCCAGCAGCTTGGGTTTCGGGGGACTTCACAATGAGCAGTTCTTC
>TRBD2|TRBJ2-6|.|TRBV2
CASSEREGTGANVLTF
TGTGCCAGCAGTGAGAGGGAGGGTACTGGGGCCAACGTCCTGACTTTC
>.|TRBJ1-6|.|TRBV30
CAWSVNRVSSPLHF
TGTGCCTGGAGTGTGAACAGGGTCTCTTCACCCCTCCACTTT
>.|TRBJ2-5|few|TRBV29-1
CSVEGAVQETQYF
TGCAGCGTTGAAGGGGCAGTCCAAGAGACCCAGTACTTC
>.|TRBJ2-7|.|TRBV6-5
CASTPTVTGFYEQYF
TGTGCCAGCACCCCTACCGTGACAGGTTTTTACGAGCAGTACTTC